Below, 13 T cell receptor beta chains from the same sample are listed, as sequenced in a study of blood T cell repertoires in COVID-19. TCRdb's table, derived via immunoSEQ multiplex PCR, lists solely in-frame clones and lacks some. The sample holds roughly 380,000 clones, less than 90% seen once. Sequences were obtained from PBMCs or T cells enriched from blood (not recorded which). Receptors were obtained from a woman in her thirties who had recovered from COVID-19.

This chain uses TRBV7-8 with TRBJ1-2, with no clear D. The CDR3 loop spans 12 amino acids. Per the germline V gene, CDR1 is SGHVS and CDR2 is FQNEAQ. Trimming left V 3 bases short and J 3 bases short, with 5 bases between. CDR3 loop: CASSFGDYGYTF. The CDR3 DNA sequence: TGTGCCAGCAGCTTCGGGGACTATGGCTACACCTTC.

V and J are TRBV6-5 and TRBJ2-3, with a tentative D call TRBD1 (5 bases). Trimming removed 7 bases at V and 3 bases at J, with 17 bases between. The CDR3 has 15 residues. The germline CDR1 and CDR2 sequences are MNHEY and SVGAGI. The CDR3 nucleotides are TGTGCCAGCAATTTAGGGGCATCTGGGACAGATACGCAGTATTTT. It yields the protein CASNLGASGTDTQYF.

A note on this clone: Distinct nucleotide sequences in the sample also encode this CDR3. The chain couples TRBV19 to TRBJ1-1; TRBD1 matches at 8 bases. From germline, CDR1 is LNHDA and CDR2 SQIVND (reference sequence). The CDR3 is made up of 13 amino acids. V lost 5 bases and J lost 4; bases outside the gene matches: 3. CDR3 sequence reads: CASSGQGGTEAFF. In nucleotides, the CDR3 is TGTGCCAGTAGTGGACAGGGTGGCACTGAAGCTTTCTTT. Based on the CDR3 plus reference TRBV19 and TRBJ1-1, the full variable domain is DGGITQSPKYLFRKEGQNVTLSCEQNLNHDAMYWYRQDPGQGLRLIYYSQIVNDFQKGDIAEGYSVSREKKESFPLTVTSAQKNPTAFYLCASSGQGGTEAFFGQGTRLTVV.

This clone showed up just once. The V and J genes are TRBV7-8 and TRBJ2-5, with a tentative D call TRBD1 (6 bases). From germline, CDR1 is SGHVS and CDR2 FQNEAQ. This CDR3 is built from 13 residues. V lost 7 bases and J 2 bases, leaving 11 bases between the germline ends. The CDR3 region is CASTRTEQETQYF. CDR3 coding DNA: TGTGCCAGCACCAGGACAGAACAAGAGACCCAGTACTTC.

Worth noting for this clone: This specimen includes other DNA sequences encoding the same CDR3. The J gene is TRBJ2-1, the V gene TRBV18; a possible D gene is TRBD2 (6 bases). Per germline, CDR1 KGHSH and CDR2 LQKENI. V lost 2 bases, J lost 0 bases, and 8 bases lay in between. The CDR3 has 15 amino acids. This CDR3 is CASSPGGSSYNEQFF. CDR3 in DNA: TGTGCCAGCTCACCAGGAGGGAGCTCCTACAATGAGCAGTTCTTC.

The chain has TRBV5-1 and TRBJ1-1; D gene ambiguous. The CDR3 runs to 14 residues. With 2 bases removed from V and 1 base from J, the gap between germline ends came to 9 bases. The germline V gene encodes CDR1 SGHRS and CDR2 YFSETQ. The CDR3 is CASSFHGENTEAFF. CDR3 sequence (DNA): TGCGCCAGCAGCTTCCACGGTGAGAACACTGAAGCTTTCTTT.

The chain has TRBV4-1 and TRBJ2-1, with 11 positions matching TRBD2. CDR1 MGHRA and CDR2 YSYEKL come from the germline V gene. The ends lost 1 base at V and 5 bases at J; junction bases unmatched: 13. This CDR3 spans 19 amino acids. CDR3 region: CASSQVMVTVAGGNNEQFF. The CDR3 region has the DNA TGCGCCAGCAGCCAAGTTATGGTAACGGTAGCGGGAGGGAACAATGAGCAGTTCTTC.

CDR3 protein: CASSVTGVSGNTIYF. As DNA, the CDR3 is TGTGCCAGCAGCGTGACAGGCGTCTCTGGAAACACCATATATTTT. The V gene is TRBV9, the J gene TRBJ1-3, with D maybe TRBD1 (6 bases). Trimming took off 2 bases at V and 0 bases at J, with 9 bases between the two ends. The CDR3 runs 15 residues. Per germline, CDR1 SGDLS and CDR2 YYNGEE.

The gene calls are TRBV3-1 (or the pseudogene TRBV3-2) and TRBJ1-2; tentatively, D is TRBD1 (5 bases). Per the germline V gene, CDR1 is LGHDT and CDR2 is YNNKEL (reference sequence). Trimming removed 1 base from V and 4 bases from J, with 10 bases in between. The length of the CDR3 is 14 residues. This CDR3 reads CASSQGGAGYGYTF. Here the CDR3 DNA reads TGTGCCAGCAGCCAAGGGGGCGCAGGCTATGGCTACACCTTC.

Here the CDR3 DNA reads TGCGCCAGCAGCCGAACAGGGGGGGATGGCTACACCTTC. This sequence encodes CASSRTGGDGYTF. V gene TRBV4-1 combines with J gene TRBJ1-2; 8 positions agree with TRBD1. Germline trimming cut 4 bases from V and 6 bases from J; bases unmatched to any gene: 4. Germline values: CDR1 MGHRA, CDR2 YSYEKL. The CDR3 totals 13 residues.

The chain joins TRBV3-1 (or the pseudogene TRBV3-2) to TRBJ2-2; 9 nucleotides match TRBD1. This CDR3 region has 16 residues. Germline V gene sequence: CDR1 LGHDT, CDR2 YNNKEL (reference sequence). The junction had 3 bases not matched to a gene; V was cut back by 3 bases and J by 1 base. The CDR3: CASSHRDRENTGELFF. CDR3 DNA: TGTGCCAGCAGCCACCGGGACAGGGAGAACACCGGGGAGCTGTTTTTT.

The chain joins TRBV6-4 to TRBJ2-4; D is perhaps TRBD1 (5 bases). V was cut by 3 bases and J by 0 bases, with 15 bases left in between. CDR1 is MRHNA and CDR2 is SNTAGT in the germline V gene. This CDR3 is built from 17 residues. The CDR3: CASSEVGPLLAKNIQYF. In DNA form, the CDR3 reads TGTGCCAGCAGTGAAGTGGGGCCGCTACTAGCCAAAAACATTCAGTACTTC.

This clone was detected a few times. This chain joins TRBV7-9 and TRBJ1-5; a weak D match, TRBD1 (5 bases). CDR1 and CDR2 from the germline V gene are SEHNR and FQNEAQ (reference sequence). V lost 3 bases and J lost 3, with 9 bases in between. This CDR3 has 14 amino acids. In DNA form, the CDR3 reads TGTGCCAGCAGCTTTACAGGCTACAATCAGCCCCAGCATTTT. As protein: CASSFTGYNQPQHF.